The rows below give T cell receptor beta chains drawn from one sample of a study of tumor-infiltrating lymphocytes in primary liver carcinoma. TCRdb re-derived calls from the multiplex PCR reads in MiXCR, one entry per CDR3 protein. Of around 100,000 distinct CDR3 sequences in the sample, around two thirds were seen once. Specimen: liver tumor tissue from sampling region 2. The receptors were gathered from a woman aged 55-69 years with primary liver carcinoma and hepatitis B virus infection. Both conserved end residues are part of each CDR3. The order of the fields is CDR3 protein, CDR3 DNA, J gene, clone size, V gene, D gene. The D gene is left open where the match is weak. The listing skips clone size in some rows; elsewhere it reads once, few, many or a size class.

CTNNTGGINYGYTF	TGTACCAACAACACAGGGGGCATAAACTATGGCTACACCTTC	TRBJ1-2	-	TRBV11-2	TRBD1
CASSGLFDRGREKLFF	TGTGCCAGCAGTGGGCTATTCGACAGGGGGCGTGAAAAACTGTTTTTT	TRBJ1-4	few	TRBV2	TRBD1
CAGSLDPIRALRYGYAF	TGTGCCGGGAGCTTAGATCCGATCAGGGCGCTGCGCTATGGCTACGCCTTC	TRBJ1-2	-	TRBV11-2	-
CASSSRILGLLQETQYF	TGTGCCAGTAGTTCCCGAATTCTTGGACTGCTACAAGAGACCCAGTACTTC	TRBJ2-5	-	TRBV6-7	-
CSARGGSNYGYTF	TGCAGTGCTAGAGGGGGATCCAACTATGGCTACACCTTC	TRBJ1-2	-	TRBV20-1	-
CAWSDAYYGYTF	TGTGCTTGGAGTGACGCTTACTATGGCTACACCTTC	TRBJ1-2	-	TRBV30	-
CASSPRHVSSTDTQYF	TGTGCCAGCAGTCCCCGACATGTGTCAAGCACAGATACGCAGTATTTT	TRBJ2-3	-	TRBV11-3	-
CASRRGVETQNF	TGCGCCAGCCGCAGGGGGGTGGAGACCCAGAACTTC	TRBJ2-5	-	TRBV12-3/TRBV12-4	-
CASSLQGGSGNTIDF	TGTGCCAGCAGCTTACAGGGGGGCTCTGGAAACACCATAGATTTT	TRBJ1-3	-	TRBV5-4	TRBD1
CASSLQAGELFF	TGTGCCAGTAGCTTACAGGCCGGGGAGCTATTTTTT	TRBJ2-2	-	TRBV11-1	-
CSVAAEQSSSYLYEQYF	TGCAGCGTTGCGGCGGAGCAGTCCTCTTCATATCTCTACGAACAGTACTTC	TRBJ2-7	-	TRBV29-1	-
CASSLEVATISPLHF	TGTGCCAGCAGCTTAGAAGTGGCAACCATCTCACCTCTCCACTTT	TRBJ1-6	-	TRBV11-2	-
CASSLQPGQGGNSGANVLTF	TGTGCCAGCAGTTTACAACCGGGACAGGGTGGGAATTCTGGGGCCAACGTCCTGACTTTC	TRBJ2-6	many	TRBV28	TRBD1
CARRPQGQVKIVGELFF	TGTGCCCGGAGACCGCAGGGACAGGTTAAAATCGTCGGGGAGCTGTTTTTT	TRBJ2-2	-	TRBV30	TRBD1
CASSYSVPGQSSYEQYF	TGTGCCAGCAGTTATTCCGTACCGGGACAGAGCTCCTACGAGCAGTACTTC	TRBJ2-7	-	TRBV6-5	TRBD1
CASSQDPRFQETQYF	TGCGCCAGCAGCCAAGATCCCCGATTCCAAGAGACCCAGTACTTC	TRBJ2-5	many	TRBV4-1	-
CASSLGRSANEKLFF	TGTGCCAGCAGTTTAGGGCGGTCGGCTAATGAAAAACTGTTTTTT	TRBJ1-4	many	TRBV12-3/TRBV12-4	-
CASSRTLGLSNQPQHF	TGTGCCAGCAGCCGGACCCTGGGTTTAAGCAATCAGCCCCAGCATTTT	TRBJ1-5	many	TRBV5-6	-
CASSTLVGDGDTQYF	TGCGCCAGCAGTACCCTCGTGGGAGACGGTGATACGCAGTATTTT	TRBJ2-3	-	TRBV5-1	-
CASSYSGSLNTGQLFF	TGTGCCAGCAGTTACTCGGGCAGTCTGAACACCGGGCAGCTGTTTTTT	TRBJ2-2	-	TRBV6-2/TRBV6-3	-
CVSSEAVGTAAFF	TGTGTCAGCAGTGAAGCGGTGGGCACTGCAGCCTTCTTT	TRBJ1-1	-	TRBV6-1	-
CASAGWLVGGQEAQYF	TGTGCCAGTGCAGGCTGGTTGGTGGGGGGACAAGAGGCCCAGTACTTC	TRBJ2-5	-	TRBV12-3/TRBV12-4	-
CTGLTPAGKLFF	TGTACCGGATTGACGCCGGCCGGGAAGCTGTTTTTT	TRBJ2-2	-	TRBV6-2/TRBV6-3	-
CSVKVRERTKNIQYF	TGCAGCGTCAAAGTTCGTGAGAGGACTAAAAACATTCAGTACTTC	TRBJ2-4	-	TRBV29-1	-
CVSSFGLGHTYTQYF	TGTGTCAGCAGCTTCGGGCTAGGACACACATATACGCAGTATTTT	TRBJ2-3	once	TRBV11-2	-
CSVEYERNTEAFF	TGCAGCGTTGAATACGAGAGGAACACTGAAGCCTTCTTT	TRBJ1-1	-	TRBV29-1	-
CASSSHRGSIGELFF	TGTGCCAGCAGTTCACATAGGGGGAGCATCGGGGAGCTGTTTTTT	TRBJ2-2	-	TRBV12-3/TRBV12-4	-
CESKKTGRTEAFF	TGTGAAAGCAAGAAGACAGGGCGGACTGAAGCTTTCTTT	TRBJ1-1	-	TRBV6-6	TRBD1
CASSLITLGDTEAFF	TGTGCCAGCAGCTTGATTACTTTGGGTGACACTGAAGCTTTCTTT	TRBJ1-1	many	TRBV5-4	-
CSAEDNTYEQYF	TGCAGTGCAGAGGACAACACCTACGAGCAGTACTTC	TRBJ2-7	-	TRBV29-1	-
CSVRRDRGMEIQYF	TGCAGCGTCAGAAGGGATAGGGGGATGGAGATCCAGTACTTC	TRBJ2-5	-	TRBV29-1	-
CASSLRFAAYQETQYF	TGCGCCAGCAGCTTACGGTTTGCTGCCTACCAGGAGACCCAGTACTTC	TRBJ2-5	-	TRBV11-2	-
CRVGMGAQSFNEQFF	TGCAGGGTTGGAATGGGAGCTCAATCCTTCAATGAGCAGTTCTTC	TRBJ2-1	-	TRBV29-1	-
CASSEELGQYNEKLFF	TGTGCCAGCAGCGAAGAACTGGGACAGTATAATGAAAAACTGTTCTTT	TRBJ1-4	-	TRBV6-6	TRBD1
CATTSRGYELYF	TGTGCCACCACTTCCAGGGGTTACGAGCTGTACTTC	TRBJ2-7	-	TRBV6-5	-
CASRRSEYNSPLHF	TGTGCCAGCAGGAGGTCAGAATATAATTCACCCCTCCACTTT	TRBJ1-6	many	TRBV12-3/TRBV12-4	-
CANSIAPSYAQGGAFF	TGTGCCAACAGTATAGCCCCCAGTTACGCTCAGGGGGGAGCTTTCTTT	TRBJ1-1	-	TRBV11-3	TRBD1
CASSDRGRQAFF	TGCGCCAGCAGCGACAGGGGGCGGCAAGCTTTCTTT	TRBJ1-1	few	TRBV5-1	TRBD1
CSVGQTGPNTEAFF	TGCAGCGTTGGCCAGACGGGTCCGAACACTGAAGCTTTCTTT	TRBJ1-1	many	TRBV29-1	-
CANSLRGGDQETQYF	TGTGCCAACAGCTTAAGGGGTGGCGACCAAGAGACCCAGTACTTC	TRBJ2-5	-	TRBV7-3	-
CASSLAWTIDEQFF	TGTGCCAGCAGCTTAGCGTGGACAATCGATGAGCAGTTCTTC	TRBJ2-1	few	TRBV7-8	-
CAGRPSLETGELFF	TGTGCCGGCAGACCGAGTCTTGAGACCGGGGAGCTGTTTTTT	TRBJ2-2	-	TRBV11-1	-
CSVVGGRGTNEQFF	TGCAGCGTTGTCGGTGGGAGAGGGACCAATGAGCAGTTCTTC	TRBJ2-1	many	TRBV29-1	-
CASSLDPIRALHDGYTF	TGTGCCAGCAGCTTAGATCCGATCAGGGCGCTGCACGATGGCTACACATTC	TRBJ1-2	-	TRBV11-2	-